This T cell receptor (beta chain) derives from a study of cytomegalovirus exposure and HLA in healthy donors. This clone was seen a single time. In the same sample, other DNA sequences code for this CDR3. The trim removed 5 bases at V and 3 bases at J, leaving 3 bases unmatched. CDR1 and CDR2 (germline): MNHNS, SASEGT. CDR3 size: 14 residues. The PCR had 60 Vbeta and 13 Jbeta primers. Produced via immunoSEQ multiplex PCR; TCRdb's table is partial and in-frame only. The table records 200,000 to 250,000 clones, approximately 87% of them present only once. This chain connects TRBV6-1 to TRBJ1-5; TRBD1 aligns across 8 bases. Sequenced sample: PBMCs. The sequence derives from a human donor in good health. The CDR3 loop is CASSRTGLNQPQHF. The CDR3 DNA is TGTGCCAGCAGTCGGACAGGGCTCAATCAGCCCCAGCATTTT.